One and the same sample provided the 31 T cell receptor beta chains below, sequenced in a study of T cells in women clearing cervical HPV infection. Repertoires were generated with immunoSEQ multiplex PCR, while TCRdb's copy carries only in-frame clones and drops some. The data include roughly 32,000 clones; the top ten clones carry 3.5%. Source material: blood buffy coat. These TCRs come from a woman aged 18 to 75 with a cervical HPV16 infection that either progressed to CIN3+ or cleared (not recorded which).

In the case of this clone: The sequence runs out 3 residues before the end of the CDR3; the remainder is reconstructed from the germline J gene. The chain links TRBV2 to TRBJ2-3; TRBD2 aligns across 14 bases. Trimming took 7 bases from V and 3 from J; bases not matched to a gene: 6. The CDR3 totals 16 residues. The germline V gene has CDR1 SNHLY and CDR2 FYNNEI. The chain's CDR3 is CASTTGLAGGTDTQYF. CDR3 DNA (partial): TGTGCCAGCACTACTGGACTAGCGGGAGGAACAGATACG.

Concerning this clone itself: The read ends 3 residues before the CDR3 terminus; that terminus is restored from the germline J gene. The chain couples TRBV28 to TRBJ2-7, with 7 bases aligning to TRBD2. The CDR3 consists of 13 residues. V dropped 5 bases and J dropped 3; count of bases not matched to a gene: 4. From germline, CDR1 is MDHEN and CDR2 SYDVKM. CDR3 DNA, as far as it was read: TGTGCCAGCAGTCCGGGACTACTCTACGAG. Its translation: CASSPGLLYE. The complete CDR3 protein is CASSPGLLYEQYF.

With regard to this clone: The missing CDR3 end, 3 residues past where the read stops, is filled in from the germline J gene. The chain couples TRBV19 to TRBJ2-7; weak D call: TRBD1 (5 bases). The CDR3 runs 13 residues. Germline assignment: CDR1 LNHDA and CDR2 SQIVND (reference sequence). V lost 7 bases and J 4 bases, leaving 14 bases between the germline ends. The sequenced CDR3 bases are TGTGCCAGTACCCCTGCAGGGAATTACGAG. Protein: CASTPAGNYE. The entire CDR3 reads CASTPAGNYEQYF.

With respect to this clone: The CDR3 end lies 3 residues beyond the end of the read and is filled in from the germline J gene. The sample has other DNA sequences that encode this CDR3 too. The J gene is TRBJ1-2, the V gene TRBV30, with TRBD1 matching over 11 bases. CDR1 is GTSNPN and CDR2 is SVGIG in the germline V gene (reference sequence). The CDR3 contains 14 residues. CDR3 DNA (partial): TGTGCCTGGGAAGGGACAGGGGGTTCCTACGAC. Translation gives CAWEGTGGSYD. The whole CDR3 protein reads CAWEGTGGSYDYTF.

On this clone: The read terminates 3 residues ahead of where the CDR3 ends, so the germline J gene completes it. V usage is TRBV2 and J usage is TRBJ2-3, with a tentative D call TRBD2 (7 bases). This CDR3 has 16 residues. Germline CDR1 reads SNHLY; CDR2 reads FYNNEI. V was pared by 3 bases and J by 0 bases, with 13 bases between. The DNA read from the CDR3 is TGTGCCAGCAGTGAGTTAGGGGGAGGGAGCACAGATACG. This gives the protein CASSELGGGSTDT. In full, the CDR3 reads CASSELGGGSTDTQYF.

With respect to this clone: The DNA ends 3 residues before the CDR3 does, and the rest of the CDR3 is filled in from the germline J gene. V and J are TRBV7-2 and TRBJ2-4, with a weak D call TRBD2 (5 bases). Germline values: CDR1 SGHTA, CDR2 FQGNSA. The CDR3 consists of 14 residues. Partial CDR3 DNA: TGTGCCAGCAGCTTAGCGAGTAACAGCCGGGGT. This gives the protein CASSLASNSRG. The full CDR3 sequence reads CASSLASNSRGQYF.

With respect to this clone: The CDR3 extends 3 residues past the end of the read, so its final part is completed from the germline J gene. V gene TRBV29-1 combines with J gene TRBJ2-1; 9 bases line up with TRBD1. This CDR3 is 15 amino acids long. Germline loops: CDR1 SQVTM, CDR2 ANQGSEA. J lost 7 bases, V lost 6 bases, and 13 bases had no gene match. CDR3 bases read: TGCAGCGTGGGGCGACAGGGGGGATTGGGAAATGAG. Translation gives CSVGRQGGLGNE. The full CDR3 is CSVGRQGGLGNEQFF.

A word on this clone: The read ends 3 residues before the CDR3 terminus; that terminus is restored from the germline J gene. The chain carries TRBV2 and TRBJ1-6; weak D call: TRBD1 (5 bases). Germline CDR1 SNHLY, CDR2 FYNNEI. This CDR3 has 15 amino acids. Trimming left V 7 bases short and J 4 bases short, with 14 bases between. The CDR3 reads CASTKTVGYNSPLHF. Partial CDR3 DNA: TGTGCCAGCACTAAGACAGTCGGGTATAATTCACCC.

The part of the CDR3 DNA that was read is TGTGCCAGCAGCTCATCGGCGGTCACCCAAGAGACC. As protein: CASSSSAVTQET. The complete CDR3 sequence is CASSSSAVTQETQYF. The chain has TRBV5-8 and TRBJ2-5; D not resolved. Read coverage stops 3 residues before the CDR3 terminus; the germline J gene supplies the remainder. V was pared by 3 bases and J by 1 base, with 13 bases between. The CDR3 runs to 15 residues. Germline V lookup: CDR1 SGHTS, CDR2 YDEGEE.

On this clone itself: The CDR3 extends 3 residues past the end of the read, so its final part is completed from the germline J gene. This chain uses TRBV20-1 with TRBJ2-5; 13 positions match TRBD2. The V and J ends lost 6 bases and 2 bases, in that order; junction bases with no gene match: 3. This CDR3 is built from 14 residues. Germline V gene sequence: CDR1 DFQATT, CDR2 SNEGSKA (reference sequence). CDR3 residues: CSAPGLAGQETQYF. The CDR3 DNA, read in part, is TGCAGTGCCCCGGGACTAGCGGGGCAAGAGACC.

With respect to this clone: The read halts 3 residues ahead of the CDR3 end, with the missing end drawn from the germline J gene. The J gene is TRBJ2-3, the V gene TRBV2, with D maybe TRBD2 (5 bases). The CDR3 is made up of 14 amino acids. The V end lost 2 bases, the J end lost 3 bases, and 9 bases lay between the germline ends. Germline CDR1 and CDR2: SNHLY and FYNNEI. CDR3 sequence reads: CASSERVATDTQYF. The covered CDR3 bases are TGTGCCAGCAGTGAAAGGGTAGCGACAGATACG.

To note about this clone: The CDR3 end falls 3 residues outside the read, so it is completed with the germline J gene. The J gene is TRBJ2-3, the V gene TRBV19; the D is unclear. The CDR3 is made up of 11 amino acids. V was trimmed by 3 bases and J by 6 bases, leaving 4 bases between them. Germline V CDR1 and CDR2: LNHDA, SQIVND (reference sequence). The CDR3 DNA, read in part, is TGTGCCAGTAGTATCGGGGATACG. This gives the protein CASSIGDT. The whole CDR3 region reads CASSIGDTQYF.

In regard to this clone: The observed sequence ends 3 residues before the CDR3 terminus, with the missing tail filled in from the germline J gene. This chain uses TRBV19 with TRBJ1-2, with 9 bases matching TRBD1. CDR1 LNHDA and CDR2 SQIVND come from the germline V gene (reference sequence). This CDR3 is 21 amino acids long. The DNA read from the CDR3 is TGTGCCAGTAGTCCCACGCTGCCCGGGACAGGGCTACTAGCGGGATTATTCCCC. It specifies CASSPTLPGTGLLAGLFP. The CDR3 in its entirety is CASSPTLPGTGLLAGLFPYTF.

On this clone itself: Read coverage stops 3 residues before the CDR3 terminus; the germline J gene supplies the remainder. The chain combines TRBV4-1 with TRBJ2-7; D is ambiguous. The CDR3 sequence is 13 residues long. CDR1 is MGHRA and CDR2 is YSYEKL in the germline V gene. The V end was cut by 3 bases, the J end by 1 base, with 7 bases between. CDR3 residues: CASSQRLSYEQYF. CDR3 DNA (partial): TGCGCCAGCAGCCAGCGGCTTTCCTACGAG.

The CDR3 sequence is CASSITGQGQEAFF. The covered CDR3 bases are TGTGCCAGTAGTATAACGGGACAGGGACAAGAA. V usage is TRBV19 and J usage is TRBJ1-1; 9 bases line up with TRBD1. The read falls 3 residues short of the CDR3 end, and the missing part is taken from the germline J gene. Looked up from germline, CDR1 is LNHDA and CDR2 is SQIVND (reference sequence). The CDR3 loop spans 14 amino acids. The variable domain in full, completed from reference TRBV19 and TRBJ1-1, reads DGGITQSPKYLFRKEGQNVTLSCEQNLNHDAMYWYRQDPGQGLRLIYYSQIVNDFQKGDIAEGYSVSREKKESFPLTVTSAQKNPTAFYLCASSITGQGQEAFFGQGTRLTVV.

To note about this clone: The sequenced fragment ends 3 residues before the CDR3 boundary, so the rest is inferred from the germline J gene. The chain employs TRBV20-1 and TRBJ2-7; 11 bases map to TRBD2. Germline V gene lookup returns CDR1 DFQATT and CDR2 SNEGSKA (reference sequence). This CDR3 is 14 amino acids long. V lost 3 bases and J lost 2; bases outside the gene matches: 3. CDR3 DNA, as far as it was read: TGCAGTGCTAGCACTAGCGGGAGACCCTACGAG. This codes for CSASTSGRPYE. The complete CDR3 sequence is CSASTSGRPYEQYF.

CDR3 bases read: TGCAGCGTGCAGACAGTATACAATGAG. Translated: CSVQTVYNE. The full-length CDR3 reads as CSVQTVYNEQFF. This sequence joins TRBV29-1 and TRBJ2-1, with D possibly TRBD1 on 5 matching bases. The CDR3 is cut off 3 residues early in the read; its end comes from the germline J gene. The CDR3 loop spans 12 amino acids. The V gene lost 6 bases and the J gene lost 4 bases, with 10 bases spanning the gap. CDR1 and CDR2 (germline): SQVTM, ANQGSEA.

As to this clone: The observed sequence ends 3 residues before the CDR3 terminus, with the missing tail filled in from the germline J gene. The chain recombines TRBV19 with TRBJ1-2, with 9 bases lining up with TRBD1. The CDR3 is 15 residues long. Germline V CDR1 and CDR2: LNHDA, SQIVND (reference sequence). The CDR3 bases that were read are TGTGCCAGTAGTTCCACAGGGGGCGCGAACTACGAC. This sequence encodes CASSSTGGANYD. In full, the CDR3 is CASSSTGGANYDYTF.

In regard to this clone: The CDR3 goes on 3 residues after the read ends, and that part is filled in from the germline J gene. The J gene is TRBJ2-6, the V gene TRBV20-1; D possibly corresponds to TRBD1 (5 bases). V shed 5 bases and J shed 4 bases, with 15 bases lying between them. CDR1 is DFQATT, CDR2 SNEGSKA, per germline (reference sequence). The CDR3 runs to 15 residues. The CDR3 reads CSALDSGSGANVLTF. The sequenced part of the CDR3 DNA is TGCAGTGCTCTAGACTCAGGGTCCGGGGCCAACGTC.

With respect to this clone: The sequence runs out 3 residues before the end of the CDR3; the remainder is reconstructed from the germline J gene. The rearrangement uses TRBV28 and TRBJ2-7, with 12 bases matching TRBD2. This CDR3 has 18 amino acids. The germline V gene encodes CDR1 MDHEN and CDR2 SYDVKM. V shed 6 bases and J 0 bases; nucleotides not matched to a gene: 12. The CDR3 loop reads CASRVGLAGGPNSYEQYF. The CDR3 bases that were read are TGTGCCAGCAGGGTAGGGCTAGCGGGAGGGCCCAACTCCTACGAG.

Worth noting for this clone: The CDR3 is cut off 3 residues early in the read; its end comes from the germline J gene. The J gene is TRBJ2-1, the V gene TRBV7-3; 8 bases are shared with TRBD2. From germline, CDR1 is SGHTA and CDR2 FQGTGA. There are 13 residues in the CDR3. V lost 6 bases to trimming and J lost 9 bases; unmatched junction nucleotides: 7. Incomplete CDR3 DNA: TGTGCCAGCAGTCTACTAGCGGAGGGTGAG. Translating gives CASSLLAEGE. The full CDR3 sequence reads CASSLLAEGEQFF. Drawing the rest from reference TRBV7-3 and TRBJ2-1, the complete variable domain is GAGVSQTPSNKVTEKGKYVELRCDPISGHTALYWYRQSLGQGPEFLIYFQGTGAADDSGLPNDRFFAVRPEGSVSTLKIQRTERGDSAVYLCASSLLAEGEQFFGPGTRLTVL.

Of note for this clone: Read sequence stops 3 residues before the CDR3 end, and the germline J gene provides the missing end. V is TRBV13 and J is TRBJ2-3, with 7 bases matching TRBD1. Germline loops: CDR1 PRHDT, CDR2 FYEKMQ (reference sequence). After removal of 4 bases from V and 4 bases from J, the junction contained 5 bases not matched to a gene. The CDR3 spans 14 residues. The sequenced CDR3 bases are TGTGCCAGCAGCTGGGGGACAGTCGCAGATACG. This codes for CASSWGTVADT. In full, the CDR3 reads CASSWGTVADTQYF.

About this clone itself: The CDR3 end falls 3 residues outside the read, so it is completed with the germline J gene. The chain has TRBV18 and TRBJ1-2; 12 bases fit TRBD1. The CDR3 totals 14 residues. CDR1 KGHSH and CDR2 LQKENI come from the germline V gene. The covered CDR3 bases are TGTGCCAGCTCACCTGGGACAGGGGGCGACGAC. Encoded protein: CASSPGTGGDD. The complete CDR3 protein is CASSPGTGGDDYTF.

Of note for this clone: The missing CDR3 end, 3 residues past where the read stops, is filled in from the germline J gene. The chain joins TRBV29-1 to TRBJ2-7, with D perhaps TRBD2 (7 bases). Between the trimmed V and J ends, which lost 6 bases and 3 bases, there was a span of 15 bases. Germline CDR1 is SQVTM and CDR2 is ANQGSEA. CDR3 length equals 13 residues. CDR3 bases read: TGCAGCGTCCAGGGGCCGGGGGGCTACGAG. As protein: CSVQGPGGYE. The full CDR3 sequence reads CSVQGPGGYEQYF.

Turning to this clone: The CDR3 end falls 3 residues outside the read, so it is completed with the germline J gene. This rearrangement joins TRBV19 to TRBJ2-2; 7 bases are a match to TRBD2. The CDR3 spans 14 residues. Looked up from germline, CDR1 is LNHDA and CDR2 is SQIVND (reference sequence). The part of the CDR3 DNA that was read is TGTGCCAGCGGGAGGACCAGGGTCGGCGAAAAG. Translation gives CASGRTRVGEK. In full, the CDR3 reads CASGRTRVGEKLFF. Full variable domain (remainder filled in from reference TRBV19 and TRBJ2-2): DGGITQSPKYLFRKEGQNVTLSCEQNLNHDAMYWYRQDPGQGLRLIYYSQIVNDFQKGDIAEGYSVSREKKESFPLTVTSAQKNPTAFYLCASGRTRVGEKLFFGEGSRLTVL.

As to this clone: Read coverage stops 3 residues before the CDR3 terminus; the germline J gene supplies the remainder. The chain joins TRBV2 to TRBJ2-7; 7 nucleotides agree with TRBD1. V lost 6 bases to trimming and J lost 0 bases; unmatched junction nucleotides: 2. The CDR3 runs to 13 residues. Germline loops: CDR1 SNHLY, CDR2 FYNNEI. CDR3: CASRRTGSYEQYF. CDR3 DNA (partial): TGTGCCAGCAGAAGGACAGGCTCCTACGAG.

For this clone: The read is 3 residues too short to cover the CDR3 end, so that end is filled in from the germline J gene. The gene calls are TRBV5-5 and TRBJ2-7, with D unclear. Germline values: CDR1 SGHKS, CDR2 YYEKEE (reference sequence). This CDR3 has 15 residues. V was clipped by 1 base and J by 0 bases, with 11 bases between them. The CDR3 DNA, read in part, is TGTGCCAGCAGCTTGCGCCCGGGTTTCTCCTACGAG. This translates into CASSLRPGFSYE. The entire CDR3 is CASSLRPGFSYEQYF. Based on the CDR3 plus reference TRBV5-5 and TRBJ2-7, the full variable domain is DAGVTQSPTHLIKTRGQQVTLRCSPISGHKSVSWYQQVLGQGPQFIFQYYEKEERGRGNFPDRFSARQFPNYSSELNVNALLLGDSALYLCASSLRPGFSYEQYFGPGTRLTVT.

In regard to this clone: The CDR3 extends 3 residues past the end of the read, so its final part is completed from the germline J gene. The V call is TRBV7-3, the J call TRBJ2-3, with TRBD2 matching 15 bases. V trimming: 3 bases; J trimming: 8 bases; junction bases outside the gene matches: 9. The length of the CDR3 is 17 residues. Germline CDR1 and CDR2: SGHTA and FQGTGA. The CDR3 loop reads CASSLGLAGGPPGTQYF. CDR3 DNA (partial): TGTGCCAGCAGCTTGGGACTAGCGGGAGGCCCCCCGGGTACG.

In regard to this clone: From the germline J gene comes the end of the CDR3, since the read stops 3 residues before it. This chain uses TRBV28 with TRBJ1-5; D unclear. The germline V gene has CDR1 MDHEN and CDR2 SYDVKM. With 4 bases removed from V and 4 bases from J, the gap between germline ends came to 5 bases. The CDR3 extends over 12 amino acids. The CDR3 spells CASSYSNQPQHF. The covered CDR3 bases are TGTGCCAGCAGTTACAGTAATCAGCCC.

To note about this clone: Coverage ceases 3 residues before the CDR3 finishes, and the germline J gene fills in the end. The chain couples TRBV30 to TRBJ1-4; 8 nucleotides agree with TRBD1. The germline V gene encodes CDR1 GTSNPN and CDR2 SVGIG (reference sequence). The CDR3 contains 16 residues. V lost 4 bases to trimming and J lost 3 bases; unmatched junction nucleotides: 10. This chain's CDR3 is CAWTKPTQGANEKLFF. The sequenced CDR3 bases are TGTGCCTGGACCAAACCCACACAGGGGGCTAATGAAAAA.

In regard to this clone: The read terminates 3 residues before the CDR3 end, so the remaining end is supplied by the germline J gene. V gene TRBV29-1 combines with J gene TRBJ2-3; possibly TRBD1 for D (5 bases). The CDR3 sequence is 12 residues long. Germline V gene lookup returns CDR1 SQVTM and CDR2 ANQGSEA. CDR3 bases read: TGCAGCGTTGTAGGGGTCCAAGAGACG. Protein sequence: CSVVGVQET. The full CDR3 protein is CSVVGVQETQYF.